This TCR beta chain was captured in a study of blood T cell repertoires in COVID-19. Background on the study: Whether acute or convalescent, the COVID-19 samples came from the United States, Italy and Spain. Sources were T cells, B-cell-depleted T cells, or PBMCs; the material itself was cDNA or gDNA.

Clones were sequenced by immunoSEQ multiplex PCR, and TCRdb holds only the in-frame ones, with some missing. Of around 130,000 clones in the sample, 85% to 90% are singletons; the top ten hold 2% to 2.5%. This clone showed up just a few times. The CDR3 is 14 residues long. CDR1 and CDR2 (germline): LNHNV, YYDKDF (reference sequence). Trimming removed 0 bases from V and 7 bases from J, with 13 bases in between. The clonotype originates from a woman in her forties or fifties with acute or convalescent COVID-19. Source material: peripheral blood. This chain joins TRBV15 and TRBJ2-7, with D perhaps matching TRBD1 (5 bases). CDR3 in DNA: TGTGCCACCAGCAGAGACCTGGCAGGGTTAGAGCAGTACTTC. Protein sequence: CATSRDLAGLEQYF.